Below, 30 T cell receptor beta chains from the same sample are listed, as sequenced in a study of tumor and adjacent non-tumor tissue in lung cancer. No cell sorting was done before RNA was extracted from the tissue. More than 3 cm separated this lung sample from the edge of the tumor. TCRbeta libraries were built with three rounds of nested PCR, modified from ARM-PCR. Each CDR3 protein is one row after TCRdb ran MiXCR on the multiplex PCR reads. The sample yields 50,000 or so distinct CDR3 sequences, 70% to 80% seen once. The sequenced material came from distant non-tumor lung tissue. Source of these receptors: a woman in her fifties or sixties with non-small cell lung cancer.

On this clonotype: Germline is not matched at one junction end, which may reflect a read error. The V and J genes are TRBV4-2 and TRBJ2-5, with 8 bases identical to TRBD2. The germline V gene encodes CDR1 LGHNA and CDR2 YNFKEQ. This CDR3 has 15 amino acids. CDR3 residues: CASKRGGDNREAQYF. The CDR3 DNA reads TGTGCCAGTAAACGGGGGGGCGATAACCGAGAGGCCCAATACTTC.

As for this clonotype: Being one base from a much bigger clone, this may be a read error. This chain connects TRBV20-1 to TRBJ2-7; possible D gene TRBD2, 5 bases. The V gene's germline CDR1 is DFQATT and CDR2 SNEGSKA (reference sequence). The CDR3 length is 13 residues. Deletions cut 3 bases from V and 5 bases from J, with 14 bases between. The CDR3 coding sequence is TGCAGTGCTAGTGGGCTCTGGGGAGACGAGCAGTACTTC. Amino acid sequence: CSASGLWGDEQYF.

This clonotype has more than one count but fewer than ten. The rearrangement uses TRBV29-1 and TRBJ1-2, with 7 bases fitting TRBD1. This CDR3 is built from 12 residues. Germline V gene data show CDR1 as SQVTM and CDR2 as ANQGSEA. The CDR3 region is CNGRGGINGYTF. DNA for the CDR3: TGCAATGGTAGAGGGGGCATCAACGGCTACACCTTC.

On this clonotype itself: Relative to the germline gene, one junction end is altered; a read error may explain this. This chain joins TRBV4-2 and TRBJ2-3, with D possibly called TRBD1 or TRBD2 (5 bases each). CDR3 length: 17 amino acids. Germline V CDR1 and CDR2: LGHNA, YNFKEQ. DNA for the CDR3: TGTGCCAGCACCCAAGATTGGGAGCGGTCTAGTACAGGTACGCAGTATTTT. Its translation is CASTQDWERSSTGTQYF.

Regarding this clonotype: Relative to the germline gene, one junction end is altered; a read error may explain this. This chain uses TRBV12-3 or TRBV12-4 with TRBJ1-6; D gene ambiguous. The length of the CDR3 is 14 residues. CDR3 in DNA: TGCGCCAGCAGTTTGCGACATGAGAATTCACACCTCCACTTT. The encoded protein is CASSLRHENSHLHF.

This clonotype was counted only a few times. One end of the junction is discordant with germline, which a read error may explain. V gene TRBV29-1 combines with J gene TRBJ2-7; no definite D call. This CDR3 is built from 15 residues. CDR1 is SQVTM and CDR2 is ANQGSEA in the germline V gene. The CDR3 DNA is TGCAGCGTTGTGGGTCCAATTACGGGCTCCTACGAGGAGTACTTC. It specifies CSVVGPITGSYEEYF.

About this clonotype itself: This clone may be a read error of a much larger clone one base away. The chain recombines TRBV13 with TRBJ2-3, with D unresolved. The CDR3 totals 13 residues. Germline values: CDR1 PRHDT, CDR2 FYEKMQ (reference sequence). V was trimmed by 11 bases and J by 2 bases, leaving 14 bases between them. The CDR3 loop is CAGSKEHTDTQYF. CDR3 nucleotide sequence: TGTGCCGGCTCAAAGGAGCACACAGATACGCAGTATTTT.

The chain employs TRBV28 and TRBJ2-2; weak D call: TRBD2 (6 bases). Germline CDR1 is MDHEN and CDR2 is SYDVKM. With 5 bases removed from V and 10 bases from J, the gap between germline ends came to 20 bases. The CDR3 runs 15 residues. CDR3 sequence (DNA): TGTGCCAGCAGTCTAGGGACTCTTGACACAGTGGAGCTGTTTTTT. This codes for CASSLGTLDTVELFF.

A word on this clonotype: One end of the junction varies from germline; a read error may be responsible. This rearrangement joins TRBV6-6 to TRBJ2-2; unclear D gene. CDR3 length equals 13 residues. Germline V gene data show CDR1 as MNHNY and CDR2 as SVGAGI (reference sequence). Here the CDR3 reads CASRLANTRELFF. Here the CDR3 DNA reads TGTGCCAGCAGATTGGCGAACACCAGGGAGCTGTTTTTT.

To note about this clonotype: The conserved closing phenylalanine or tryptophan is absent in this CDR3, likely reflecting a read error. This chain joins TRBV11-2 and TRBJ2-5, with 11 bases that match TRBD1. The CDR3 loop spans 15 amino acids. V shed 4 bases, J shed 7 bases, and the junction held 8 bases outside the gene matches. Germline V gene lookup returns CDR1 SGHAT and CDR2 FQNNGV. CDR3 loop: CASSSGQGAPGTQYL. The CDR3 bases are TGTGCCAGCAGCTCCGGACAGGGGGCACCTGGGACCCAGTACCTC.

Regarding this clonotype: A much larger clone differs by one base, so this may be a read error. This chain uses TRBV5-1 with TRBJ1-1, with unresolved D. CDR3 length: 14 amino acids. CDR1 SGHRS and CDR2 YFSETQ come from the germline V gene. V was trimmed by 3 bases and J by 3 bases, leaving 12 bases between them. CDR3 sequence reads: CASSSMIGYTEAFF. CDR3 DNA: TGCGCCAGCAGCTCTATGATAGGGTACACTGAAGCTTTCTTT.

In the case of this clonotype: Without the conserved terminal phenylalanine or tryptophan, this CDR3 likely stems from a read error. The chain has TRBV11-3 and TRBJ1-6; possibly TRBD1 for D (6 bases). The CDR3 has 15 residues. The germline gives CDR1 SGHNT, CDR2 YENEEA. The CDR3 DNA is TGTGCTAGCAGCTTAGAGGACAGATGTAATTCACCCCTCCACATT. Protein product: CASSLEDRCNSPLHI.

Concerning this clonotype itself: A read error may explain this, as a much larger clone is one base away. The conserved closing phenylalanine or tryptophan is absent in this CDR3, likely reflecting a read error. The gene calls are TRBV20-1 and TRBJ1-1; D gene unclear. Germline V CDR1 and CDR2: DFQATT, SNEGSKA (reference sequence). V was pared by 5 bases and J by 1 base, with 11 bases between. This CDR3 is built from 13 residues. CDR3 amino acids: CSASTLRNTEAFS. CDR3 DNA: TGCAGTGCTTCGACGCTCAGGAACACTGAAGCTTTCTCT.

Concerning this clonotype itself: An end of the junction does not agree with germline; a read error may underlie this. The chain has TRBV7-9 and TRBJ2-4; the match to TRBD1 covers 8 bases. The CDR3 extends over 16 amino acids. Germline V lookup: CDR1 SEHNR, CDR2 FQNEAQ (reference sequence). Written as DNA, the CDR3 is TGTGCCAGCAGCTTTGGGGACAGGACGGCCAAAATCATTCAGTACTTC. Encoded protein: CASSFGDRTAKIIQYF. Variable domain in full (rest from reference TRBV7-9 and TRBJ2-4): DTGVSQNPRHKITKRGQNVTFRCDPISEHNRLYWYRQTLGQGPEFLTYFQNEAQLEKSRLLSDRFSAERPKGSFSTLEIQRTEQGDSAMYLCASSFGDRTAKIIQYFGAGTRLSVL.

With regard to this clonotype: A read error may account for a junction end that differs from germline. The chain employs TRBV6-5 and TRBJ1-6; D unclear. The CDR3 covers 14 residues. Germline V gene sequence: CDR1 MNHEY, CDR2 SVGAGI. The CDR3 sequence is CASSYAAYTSPFHF. CDR3 bases: TGTGCCAGCAGTTACGCAGCTTATACTTCACCCTTCCACTTT.

Notes on this clonotype: Relative to the germline gene, one junction end is altered; a read error may explain this. This sequence joins TRBV12-3 or TRBV12-4 and TRBJ2-3; possible D gene TRBD2, 7 bases. The CDR3 contains 15 residues. The CDR3 spells CVSSRRGRDTVTQYF. CDR3 sequence (DNA): TGTGTCAGCAGCCGACGGGGGAGGGACACAGTTACGCAGTATTTT.

About this clonotype itself: This may stem from a read error, because a much larger clone lies one nucleotide away. This chain connects TRBV20-1 to TRBJ2-1, with 10 bases fitting TRBD2. This CDR3 has 11 amino acids. Germline trimming cut 8 bases from V and 14 bases from J; bases unmatched to any gene: 9. The germline V gene encodes CDR1 DFQATT and CDR2 SNEGSKA (reference sequence). The DNA of the CDR3 is TGCAGTACGCCTAGCGGGAGTTTAGAGTTCTTC. This encodes CSTPSGSLEFF.

Relative to its sample, this clonotype is medium-sized. The chain employs TRBV29-1 and TRBJ2-3, with a weak D call TRBD2 (6 bases). The CDR3 length is 15 residues. Germline-derived CDR1 and CDR2 are SQVTM and ANQGSEA. V was trimmed by 3 bases and J by 8 bases, leaving 21 bases between them. CDR3 nucleotide sequence: TGCAGCGTTGATGGGGTGGAGGGCACAGAGGGTACGCAGTATTTT. Protein sequence: CSVDGVEGTEGTQYF.

A note on this clonotype: One base away lies a much larger clone, so this may be a sequencing read error. CDR3 protein: CAASDWGPTGELFF. DNA for the CDR3: TGTGCCGCCAGTGATTGGGGGCCCACCGGGGAGCTGTTTTTT. This chain uses TRBV24-1 with TRBJ2-2; tentatively, D is TRBD1 (6 bases). Germline loops: CDR1 KGHDR, CDR2 SFDVKD. The CDR3 covers 14 residues.

To note about this clonotype: The germline gene is not matched at one end of the junction; a read error may be the cause. This sequence joins TRBV6-6 and TRBJ1-1; D ambiguous. CDR3 size: 15 residues. CDR1 and CDR2 from the germline V gene are MNHNY and SVGAGI (reference sequence). The CDR3 DNA follows: TGTGCCGGCAGCTGGGAAACGACGGGTGACACTGAAGCTTTCTTC. Translating it yields CAGSWETTGDTEAFF.

The chain is built from TRBV4-3 and TRBJ2-1; the match to TRBD2 covers 13 bases. CDR1 LGHNA and CDR2 YSLEER come from the germline V gene. The CDR3 contains 18 residues. After removal of 2 bases from V and 8 bases from J, the junction contained 12 bases not matched to a gene. The CDR3 DNA is TGCGCCAGCAGCCAACTTCTCACTAGCGGGAGGGCGTTCGATGAGCAGTTCTTC. Protein sequence: CASSQLLTSGRAFDEQFF.

About this clonotype itself: A read error may be the cause here, since a much bigger clone is one base away. This chain links TRBV2 with TRBJ1-1; D is perhaps TRBD1 (6 bases). V lost 7 bases and J lost 3, with 12 bases in between. The CDR3 runs 13 residues. Germline CDR1 is SNHLY and CDR2 is FYNNEI. CDR3: CASTGQYHTEAFF. CDR3 DNA: TGTGCCAGCACTGGACAGTATCACACTGAAGCTTTCTTT.

About this clonotype: One base away lies a much larger clone, so this may be a sequencing read error. This chain links TRBV24-1 with TRBJ2-2; D could derive from TRBD1 or TRBD2 (5 bases each). Germline V gene lookup returns CDR1 KGHDR and CDR2 SFDVKD. CDR3 length equals 13 residues. CDR3 protein: CATSGGNIGELFF. The CDR3, as DNA: TGTGCCACCTCTGGGGGAAACATCGGGGAGCTGTTTTTT.

Concerning this clonotype: Relative to the germline gene, one junction end is altered; a read error may explain this. The genes are TRBV11-2 and TRBJ1-2; D might be TRBD1 (6 bases). The germline V gene encodes CDR1 SGHAT and CDR2 FQNNGV. The CDR3 is made up of 15 amino acids. CDR3 DNA: TGTGCCAGCGGCTTAGTACAGGACAGCCCGCATGGCTACGCCTTC. Residues: CASGLVQDSPHGYAF.

To note about this clonotype: Its ends do not fully match the called genes, so a read error is possible. This rearrangement joins TRBV6-6 to TRBJ1-1; D perhaps matches TRBD1 (5 bases). There are 13 residues in the CDR3. Germline CDR1 reads MNHNY; CDR2 reads SVGAGI (reference sequence). CDR3 amino acids: CASNRGPNTEVFF. The CDR3, as DNA: TGTGCCAGCAATAGGGGTCCGAACACTGAAGTTTTCTTT.

This clonotype has only one observation. Since no conserved phenylalanine or tryptophan closes the CDR3, a read error is the likely cause. The V gene is TRBV11-2, the J gene TRBJ2-7; D perhaps matches TRBD2 (5 bases). V lost 5 bases and J 5 bases, leaving 19 bases between the germline ends. CDR3 length: 15 residues. CDR1 is SGHAT and CDR2 is FQNNGV in the germline V gene. CDR3: CASSLALPSVHEQYY. CDR3 DNA sequence: TGTGCCAGCAGCCTAGCCCTACCCTCGGTACACGAGCAGTACTAC.

Note on this clonotype: It may be a read error: a sequence one base away is much more abundant. V usage is TRBV5-1 and J usage is TRBJ2-1; D is ambiguous. V lost 4 bases and J 8 bases, leaving 7 bases between the germline ends. Germline lookup yields CDR1 SGHRS and CDR2 YFSETQ. The CDR3 is made up of 11 amino acids. The CDR3: CASSPAYEQFF. DNA of the CDR3: TGCGCCAGCAGCCCAGCGTATGAGCAGTTCTTC.

This clonotype was observed at least ten times. J is TRBJ1-2 and V is TRBV11-2, with D perhaps matching TRBD1 (5 bases). Germline-derived CDR1 and CDR2 are SGHAT and FQNNGV. This CDR3 contains 15 residues. Trimming pared 5 bases from V and 1 base from J, leaving 14 bases between. The CDR3 protein is CASSVTGPYNYGYTF. CDR3 in DNA: TGTGCCAGCAGCGTTACAGGCCCTTATAACTATGGCTACACCTTC.

This clonotype was detected ten times or more. The rearrangement links TRBV5-6 to TRBJ2-2; D possibly corresponds to TRBD2 (5 bases). CDR3 size: 13 residues. Germline V CDR1 and CDR2: SGHDT, YYEEEE. V lost 4 bases and J 5 bases, leaving 9 bases between the germline ends. Here the CDR3 reads CASSKADTGELFF. The CDR3 DNA reads TGTGCCAGCAGCAAAGCGGATACCGGGGAGCTGTTTTTT.

The J gene is TRBJ1-5, the V gene TRBV6-2 or TRBV6-3, with 7 bases identical to TRBD1. The CDR3 is made up of 15 amino acids. CDR1 is MNHEY and CDR2 is SVGEGT in the germline V gene. V trimming: 7 bases; J trimming: 8 bases; junction bases outside the gene matches: 14. Written as DNA, the CDR3 is TGTGCCAGCACCACAGGGGAGAGGGAGGATAAGCCCCAGCATTTT. Its protein product is CASTTGEREDKPQHF.